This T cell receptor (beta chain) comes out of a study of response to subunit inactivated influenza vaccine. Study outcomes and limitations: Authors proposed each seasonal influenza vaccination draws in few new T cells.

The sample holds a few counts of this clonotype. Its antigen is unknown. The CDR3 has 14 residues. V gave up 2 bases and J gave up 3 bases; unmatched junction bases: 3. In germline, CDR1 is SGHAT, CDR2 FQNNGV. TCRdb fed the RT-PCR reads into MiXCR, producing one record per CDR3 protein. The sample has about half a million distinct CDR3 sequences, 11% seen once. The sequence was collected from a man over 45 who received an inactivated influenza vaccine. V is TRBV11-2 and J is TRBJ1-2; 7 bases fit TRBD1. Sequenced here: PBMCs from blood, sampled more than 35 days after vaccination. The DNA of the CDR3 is TGTGCCAGCAGCTTAACAGGGGCGTACTATGGCTACACCTTC. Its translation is CASSLTGAYYGYTF.